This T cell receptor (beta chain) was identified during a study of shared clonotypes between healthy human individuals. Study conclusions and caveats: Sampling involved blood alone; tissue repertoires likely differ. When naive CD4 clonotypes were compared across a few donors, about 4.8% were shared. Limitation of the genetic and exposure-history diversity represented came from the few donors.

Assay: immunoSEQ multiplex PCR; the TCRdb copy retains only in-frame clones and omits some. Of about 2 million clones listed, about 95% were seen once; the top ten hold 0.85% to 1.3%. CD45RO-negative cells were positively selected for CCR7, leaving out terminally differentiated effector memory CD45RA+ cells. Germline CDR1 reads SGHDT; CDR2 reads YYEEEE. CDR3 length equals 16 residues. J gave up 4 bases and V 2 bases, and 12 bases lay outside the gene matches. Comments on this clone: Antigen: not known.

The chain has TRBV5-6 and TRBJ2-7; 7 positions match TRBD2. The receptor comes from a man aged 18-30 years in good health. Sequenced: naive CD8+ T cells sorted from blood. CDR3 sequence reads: CASSFTSGTNLYEQYF. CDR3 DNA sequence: TGTGCCAGCAGCTTTACCTCCGGGACTAACCTGTACGAGCAGTACTTC.